This TCR beta chain is drawn from a study of cytomegalovirus exposure and HLA in healthy donors. Study-level points and caveats: An analysis done earlier found most TCR beta V segments productive about 90% or about 30% of the time.

As concerns this clone: The target antigen is unknown.

Amplification used 60 Vbeta primers and 13 Jbeta primers. TCRdb's copy holds only in-frame clones and misses some; the assay was immunoSEQ multiplex PCR. The sample yields roughly 160,000 clones, approximately 80% seen once. Trimming removed 1 base from V and 8 bases from J, with 6 bases in between. This CDR3 has 12 amino acids. Per the germline V gene, CDR1 is SGHTA and CDR2 is FQGTGA. What was sequenced was PBMCs. The chain is built from TRBV7-3 and TRBJ2-1; perhaps TRBD2 as D (5 bases). This TCR was recovered from a man aged 25-40 years in good health and CMV-seronegative. CDR3: CASSLRGDEQFF. As DNA, the CDR3 is TGTGCCAGCAGCTTAAGGGGAGATGAGCAGTTCTTC. The whole variable domain, filled in from reference TRBV7-3 and TRBJ2-1, reads GAGVSQTPSNKVTEKGKYVELRCDPISGHTALYWYRQSLGQGPEFLIYFQGTGAADDSGLPNDRFFAVRPEGSVSTLKIQRTERGDSAVYLCASSLRGDEQFFGPGTRLTVL.